What follows are 27 T cell receptor beta chains derived from one specimen sequenced in a study of vaccination and CD4 T cells after COVID-19. Sequencing of cultured CD4+ T cell DNA used the Oncomine TCR Beta short-read assay. TCRdb processed the PCR reads anew with MiXCR; each CDR3 protein has one entry. The sample includes around 18,000 distinct CDR3 sequences, approximately 49% of them seen just once. Specified treatment: roughly ten-day PBMC culture with coronavirus spike peptide pools or control peptides (ViraFEST assay). Antigens of these TCRs are unknown. Sample: CD4+ T cells from blood, cultured in vitro, taken before SARS-CoV-2 vaccination. These receptors originate from a human donor who had recovered from COVID-19.

V is TRBV5-6 and J is TRBJ1-2, with unresolved D. CDR1 and CDR2 (germline): SGHDT, YYEEEE. The CDR3 spans 13 residues. V was shortened by 1 base and J by 4 bases, with 8 bases between the two germline ends. For the CDR3, the DNA is TGTGCCAGCAGCTTGATAACAGTCTATGGCTACACCTTC. Translated, it gives CASSLITVYGYTF.

The chain recombines TRBV20-1 with TRBJ2-1; 8 bases are a match to TRBD2. This CDR3 has 17 amino acids. The V gene's germline CDR1 is DFQATT and CDR2 SNEGSKA (reference sequence). J gave up 10 bases and V 0 bases, and 17 bases lay outside the gene matches. DNA of the CDR3: TGCAGTGCTAGAGATGGCCCCGGCGGGAGGAGTACAGGAGAGCAGTTCTTC. This translates into CSARDGPGGRSTGEQFF.

The V gene is TRBV18, the J gene TRBJ1-2, with D perhaps matching TRBD1 (6 bases). Germline lookup yields CDR1 KGHSH and CDR2 LQKENI. Trimming removed 2 bases from V and 7 bases from J, with 17 bases in between. The CDR3 is made up of 15 amino acids. Here the CDR3 reads CASSPTSGGGGGYTF. For the CDR3, the DNA is TGTGCCAGCTCACCAACCTCCGGCGGGGGCGGTGGCTACACCTTC.

This chain links TRBV7-2 with TRBJ1-2, with TRBD1 as a possible D gene (6 bases). The CDR3 has 14 amino acids. Germline V gene lookup returns CDR1 SGHTA and CDR2 FQGNSA. Trimming took 2 bases from V and 4 from J, leaving 11 bases between them. CDR3 nucleotides: TGTGCCAGCAGCTTAAGGGGGGCGGGCTATGGCTACACCTTC. It yields the protein CASSLRGAGYGYTF.

The gene calls are TRBV6-1 and TRBJ2-2, with D tentatively TRBD1 or TRBD2 (5 bases each). The CDR3 covers 14 residues. Trimming removed 6 bases at V and 2 bases at J, with 10 bases between. Germline CDR1 is MNHNS and CDR2 is SASEGT. The CDR3 coding sequence is TGTGCCAGCAGGAGGGACGCAAACACCGGGGAGCTGTTTTTT. Its protein is CASRRDANTGELFF.

By proportion, this clonotype is large (0.1 to 1%). The rearrangement links TRBV19 to TRBJ2-7; 8 positions match TRBD1. V lost 8 bases to trimming and J lost 3 bases; unmatched junction nucleotides: 6. Germline-derived CDR1 and CDR2 are LNHDA and SQIVND (reference sequence). The CDR3 is made up of 13 amino acids. The CDR3 reads CASSGTGVYEQYF. Written as DNA, the CDR3 is TGTGCCAGTTCCGGGACAGGCGTCTACGAGCAGTACTTC.

This chain joins TRBV7-9 and TRBJ1-6; no reliable D call. The CDR3 extends over 12 amino acids. V lost 2 bases and J 10 bases, leaving 6 bases between the germline ends. Germline assignment: CDR1 SEHNR and CDR2 FQNEAQ (reference sequence). CDR3 DNA: TGTGCCAGCAGCTTAAAGGAATCACCCCTCCACTTT. Translation gives CASSLKESPLHF.

The rearrangement joins TRBV28 to TRBJ1-2; D possibly corresponds to TRBD1 (5 bases). The CDR3 contains 14 residues. Germline V gene data show CDR1 as MDHEN and CDR2 as SYDVKM. V lost 8 bases and J lost 2, with 15 bases in between. DNA of the CDR3: TGTGCCAGCCTTAACCAAGGGACGAACTATGGCTACACCTTC. It encodes CASLNQGTNYGYTF.

The chain carries TRBV6-1 and TRBJ2-1; 7 positions match TRBD1. The germline gives CDR1 MNHNS, CDR2 SASEGT. V was pared by 11 bases and J by 4 bases, with 11 bases of the junction left unmatched. The CDR3 length is 14 residues. CDR3 region: CASTYRGGYNEQFF. Written as DNA, the CDR3 is TGTGCCTCAACTTACAGGGGTGGTTACAATGAGCAGTTCTTC.

The rearrangement uses TRBV2 and TRBJ1-5, with 7 bases lining up with TRBD1. Trimming at V came to 6 bases and at J to 4 bases, leaving 6 bases not matched to a gene. The CDR3 is 14 amino acids. Germline CDR1 is SNHLY and CDR2 is FYNNEI. CDR3 protein: CASSGTVRNQPQHF. The DNA for the CDR3 is TGTGCCAGCAGCGGGACAGTTCGAAATCAGCCCCAGCATTTT.

J is TRBJ2-1 and V is TRBV7-2; no reliable D call. V lost 6 bases to trimming and J lost 4 bases, with 19 bases between them. Germline CDR1 SGHTA, CDR2 FQGNSA. The CDR3 consists of 16 residues. The DNA for the CDR3 is TGTGCCAGCAGTTTTAGACCCCCGCTGATATACAATGAGCAGTTCTTC. Encoded protein: CASSFRPPLIYNEQFF.

This clonotype came up a few times. This chain uses TRBV20-1 with TRBJ2-5, with D perhaps TRBD1 (6 bases). Per the germline V gene, CDR1 is DFQATT and CDR2 is SNEGSKA (reference sequence). The CDR3 extends over 14 amino acids. V shed 0 bases and J shed 2 bases, with 10 bases lying between them. CDR3 amino acids: CSARDPQGQETQYF. For the CDR3, the DNA is TGCAGTGCTAGAGATCCTCAGGGGCAAGAGACCCAGTACTTC.

This chain connects TRBV5-4 to TRBJ2-5; 9 positions agree with TRBD1. Germline assignment: CDR1 SGHNT and CDR2 YYREEE (reference sequence). The V and J ends lost 4 bases and 6 bases, in that order; junction bases with no gene match: 7. The CDR3 runs 14 residues. Written as DNA, the CDR3 is TGTGCCAGCAGCCAAATGGACAGGGGAAAGACCCAGTACTTC. Amino acid sequence: CASSQMDRGKTQYF.

This clonotype was seen just once. This chain joins TRBV7-7 and TRBJ2-5, with 8 bases matching TRBD2. Germline V gene data show CDR1 as SSHAT and CDR2 as FNYEAQ (reference sequence). This CDR3 region has 15 residues. Trimming removed 5 bases from V and 1 base from J; junction bases left unmatched: 6. The CDR3 coding sequence is TGTGCCAGCAGCCGTCTTGCGGGGGGCCAAGAGACCCAGTACTTC. Encoded protein: CASSRLAGGQETQYF.

This clonotype was detected only a few times. The chain employs TRBV7-6 and TRBJ1-1, with D possibly matching TRBD1 (6 bases). Per germline, CDR1 SGHVS and CDR2 FNYEAQ. V gave up 5 bases and J gave up 7 bases, with 20 bases separating them. The CDR3 has 15 residues. CDR3 sequence: CASSPRYQKGGEAFF. CDR3 bases: TGTGCCAGCAGCCCCAGATATCAGAAAGGGGGTGAAGCTTTCTTT.

The genes are TRBV19 and TRBJ2-1; tentatively, D is TRBD2 (6 bases). CDR1 LNHDA and CDR2 SQIVND come from the germline V gene (reference sequence). This CDR3 is built from 16 residues. V lost 2 bases, J lost 4 bases, and 15 bases lay in between. CDR3 in amino acids: CASSILASEPYNEQFF. As DNA, the CDR3 is TGTGCCAGTAGTATACTGGCTAGCGAGCCATACAATGAGCAGTTCTTC.

This clonotype was seen only a few times. The chain joins TRBV20-1 to TRBJ1-3; 9 nucleotides agree with TRBD1. The CDR3 covers 14 residues. Trimming at V came to 5 bases and at J to 1 base, leaving 3 bases not matched to a gene. The germline V gene has CDR1 DFQATT and CDR2 SNEGSKA (reference sequence). The CDR3 DNA reads TGCAGTGCTCAGGACAGGGGTTCTGGAAACACCATATATTTT. It yields the protein CSAQDRGSGNTIYF.

The chain has TRBV10-1 and TRBJ1-1, with D maybe TRBD1 (6 bases). V lost 5 bases, J lost 0 bases, and 13 bases lay in between. The CDR3 loop spans 15 amino acids. CDR1 is WNHNN, CDR2 SYGVQD, per germline (reference sequence). CDR3 loop: CASSPWRDMNTEAFF. The CDR3 DNA reads as TGCGCCAGCAGTCCCTGGCGGGACATGAACACTGAAGCTTTCTTT.

V usage is TRBV20-1 and J usage is TRBJ2-1; 11 bases are shared with TRBD2. V lost 2 bases, J lost 4 bases, and 7 bases stayed unmatched. The CDR3 covers 16 residues. Germline V gene data show CDR1 as DFQATT and CDR2 as SNEGSKA (reference sequence). The CDR3 sequence: CSARISGRVRYNEQFF. The CDR3 coding sequence is TGCAGTGCTAGAATTAGCGGGAGGGTGAGGTACAATGAGCAGTTCTTC.

This chain joins TRBV11-2 and TRBJ1-1, with D perhaps matching TRBD1 (6 bases). The germline V gene encodes CDR1 SGHAT and CDR2 FQNNGV. Trimming pared 7 bases from V and 4 bases from J, leaving 16 bases between. The length of the CDR3 is 14 residues. The DNA of the CDR3 is TGTGCCAGCAAGTCCCCGGGGGGGCTCACTGAAGCTTTCTTT. Its translation is CASKSPGGLTEAFF.

This clonotype is medium-sized within its sample. This rearrangement joins TRBV2 to TRBJ2-2; TRBD2 agrees at 7 bases. The length of the CDR3 is 15 residues. The trim removed 2 bases at V and 4 bases at J, leaving 4 bases unmatched. Per germline, CDR1 SNHLY and CDR2 FYNNEI. Here the CDR3 DNA reads TGTGCCAGCAGTGAACGGGGGGAGGGCACCGGGGAGCTGTTTTTT. Its protein is CASSERGEGTGELFF.

The J gene is TRBJ2-5, the V gene TRBV7-6; 7 bases are shared with TRBD1. The V gene's germline CDR1 is SGHVS and CDR2 FNYEAQ. V gave up 4 bases and J gave up 2 bases; unmatched junction bases: 13. The CDR3 covers 17 residues. CDR3 DNA: TGTGCCAGCAGCTCAGTAACAGGGGACCTGATGCAAGAGACCCAGTACTTC. As protein: CASSSVTGDLMQETQYF.

Worth noting for this clonotype: At one boundary the junction diverges from the germline segment, which might be a read error. The chain links TRBV7-3 to TRBJ1-1, with a possible D match to TRBD1 (6 bases). There are 13 residues in the CDR3. Germline values: CDR1 SGHTA, CDR2 FQGTGA. CDR3 region: CASSVLRGTEASF. As DNA, the CDR3 is TGTGCCAGCAGCGTCCTGAGGGGGACTGAAGCTTCCTTT.

V and J are TRBV27 and TRBJ2-5; 10 nucleotides match TRBD2. Germline CDR1 MNHEY, CDR2 SMNVEV (reference sequence). This CDR3 has 15 amino acids. Unmatched junction bases numbered 9, after V lost 6 bases and J lost 5 bases. CDR3 in DNA: TGTGCCAGCAGGAAGAGCGGGGGGGTTCTGGAGACCCAGTACTTC. Residues: CASRKSGGVLETQYF.

This clonotype was seen a handful of times. The rearrangement joins TRBV20-1 to TRBJ1-1; D unclear. V was trimmed by 0 bases and J by 0 bases, leaving 14 bases between them. There are 16 residues in the CDR3. In germline, CDR1 is DFQATT, CDR2 SNEGSKA (reference sequence). CDR3 sequence (DNA): TGCAGTGCTAGAGAACTATCTGTATGGATGAACACTGAAGCTTTCTTT. Its protein product is CSARELSVWMNTEAFF.

The chain is built from TRBV7-9 and TRBJ2-5, with TRBD1 matching 8 bases. This CDR3 has 15 residues. V lost 2 bases and J lost 1; bases outside the gene matches: 3. Germline V gene lookup returns CDR1 SEHNR and CDR2 FQNEAQ (reference sequence). Here the CDR3 reads CASSLRTGSQETQYF. In DNA, the CDR3 is TGTGCCAGCAGCTTACGGACAGGGTCCCAAGAGACCCAGTACTTC.

The rearrangement links TRBV20-1 to TRBJ2-1; 9 bases are shared with TRBD2. In germline, CDR1 is DFQATT, CDR2 SNEGSKA (reference sequence). The CDR3 is made up of 15 amino acids. V lost 3 bases and J lost 4; bases outside the gene matches: 7. The CDR3 sequence: CSASPLAGRYNEQFF. Written as DNA, the CDR3 is TGCAGTGCTAGCCCTCTAGCGGGAAGATACAATGAGCAGTTCTTC.